These 14 T cell receptor beta chains were sequenced from one sample in a study of blood T cells in healthy people across ages. A second PCR, run for about 6 to 11 cycles, used a sample-barcoded 5' primer plus a J-beta primer mix. TCRdb processed the 5' RACE reads anew with MiXCR; each CDR3 protein has one entry. The sample yields about 1.6 million distinct CDR3 sequences, roughly 30% seen once. What was sequenced was blood. Receptor source: a woman under 40 in good health.

V and J are TRBV2 and TRBJ2-3, with D tentatively TRBD2 (6 bases). Per germline, CDR1 SNHLY and CDR2 FYNNEI. Trimming shortened V by 8 bases and J by 10 bases, and 22 bases separated the two germline ends. This CDR3 spans 14 amino acids. The CDR3 region is CASAVGVWDWSQYF. The CDR3 DNA is TGTGCCAGCGCGGTTGGGGTTTGGGACTGGTCGCAGTATTTT.

This rearrangement joins TRBV27 to TRBJ2-7; possibly TRBD2 for D (7 bases). The CDR3 is 15 amino acids. V was cut by 6 bases and J by 2 bases, with 17 bases left in between. The germline CDR1 and CDR2 sequences are MNHEY and SMNVEV (reference sequence). CDR3 nucleotides: TGTGCCAGCAGCGCCCAAAGGGGGGGCCCCTACGAGCAGTACTTC. Amino acid sequence: CASSAQRGGPYEQYF.

The table lists this clonotype with many counts. This sequence joins TRBV4-2 and TRBJ2-5; weak D call: TRBD2 (5 bases). This CDR3 region has 15 residues. Trimming shortened V by 4 bases and J by 1 base, and 13 bases separated the two germline ends. Germline V gene sequence: CDR1 LGHNA, CDR2 YNFKEQ. Here the CDR3 DNA reads TGTGCCAGCAGCCCCCATCCGGGGATCCAAGAGACCCAGTACTTC. Residues: CASSPHPGIQETQYF.

The chain carries TRBV28 and TRBJ2-3; D might be TRBD1 (5 bases). The CDR3 runs 16 residues. Germline CDR1 and CDR2: MDHEN and SYDVKM. V lost 6 bases and J lost 7, with 23 bases in between. The CDR3 loop reads CASSPSPGGAVYTQYF. The CDR3 DNA reads as TGTGCCAGCAGCCCAAGCCCGGGTGGGGCAGTATATACGCAGTATTTT.

CDR3 in amino acids: CASSSLHNTGELFF. The CDR3 DNA is TGTGCCAGCAGCTCCCTACACAACACCGGGGAGCTGTTTTTT. The chain links TRBV7-3 to TRBJ2-2; D gene uncertain. The V gene's germline CDR1 is SGHTA and CDR2 FQGTGA. The CDR3 contains 14 residues. The V end lost 4 bases, the J end lost 2 bases, and 8 bases lay between the germline ends. Complete variable domain (other parts from reference TRBV7-3 and TRBJ2-2): GAGVSQTPSNKVTEKGKYVELRCDPISGHTALYWYRQSLGQGPEFLIYFQGTGAADDSGLPNDRFFAVRPEGSVSTLKIQRTERGDSAVYLCASSSLHNTGELFFGEGSRLTVL.

This clonotype was observed a single time. V usage is TRBV28 and J usage is TRBJ2-7; 10 bases line up with TRBD1. This CDR3 contains 16 residues. V gave up 3 bases and J gave up 3 bases; unmatched junction bases: 8. CDR1 MDHEN and CDR2 SYDVKM come from the germline V gene. CDR3 in DNA: TGTGCCAGCAGTTTCCCCCTCGGACAGGGGGACTACGAGCAGTACTTC. Translation gives CASSFPLGQGDYEQYF.

The chain combines TRBV29-1 with TRBJ2-3; a weak D match, TRBD1 (6 bases). This CDR3 is built from 14 residues. The V gene's germline CDR1 is SQVTM and CDR2 ANQGSEA. Trimming left V 5 bases short and J 5 bases short, with 17 bases between. CDR3 sequence: CSVYREYGGDTQYF. The CDR3, as DNA: TGCAGCGTTTACAGGGAGTATGGGGGAGATACGCAGTATTTT.

The CDR3 protein is CSATGTSGNYNEQFF. CDR3 DNA sequence: TGCAGTGCTACCGGGACTAGCGGAAATTACAATGAGCAGTTCTTC. The rearrangement uses TRBV20-1 and TRBJ2-1, with 11 bases fitting TRBD2. The CDR3 spans 15 residues. Germline V gene lookup returns CDR1 DFQATT and CDR2 SNEGSKA (reference sequence). Unmatched junction bases numbered 6, after V lost 4 bases and J lost 4 bases.

This chain joins TRBV4-1 and TRBJ2-3; 9 bases map to TRBD2. The CDR3 sequence is 18 residues long. The germline V gene encodes CDR1 MGHRA and CDR2 YSYEKL. With V trimmed by 0 bases and J by 0 bases, 7 bases remained unmatched. The CDR3 DNA is TGCGCCAGCAGCCAAGAGTCCCCTAGCGGGACTAGCACAGATACGCAGTATTTT. Residues: CASSQESPSGTSTDTQYF.

The chain couples TRBV12-5 to TRBJ1-5; 9 nucleotides agree with TRBD1. Looked up from germline, CDR1 is LGHNT and CDR2 is FRNRAP. The CDR3 is 15 amino acids. The trim removed 3 bases at V and 10 bases at J, leaving 10 bases unmatched. The CDR3 DNA sequence: TGTGCTAGTGGTTTCATTAGACAGGGGGTTTGTCCCCAGCATTTT. This codes for CASGFIRQGVCPQHF. Variable domain in full (rest from reference TRBV12-5 and TRBJ1-5): DARVTQTPRHKVTEMGQEVTMRCQPILGHNTVFWYRQTMMQGLELLAYFRNRAPLDDSGMPKDRFSAEMPDATLATLKIQPSEPRDSAVYFCASGFIRQGVCPQHFGDGTRLSIL.

CDR3 DNA sequence: TGTGCCAGCAGTTTATCGCTGTACCTTAGCGCTGAAGCTTTCTTT. This encodes CASSLSLYLSAEAFF. The chain combines TRBV27 with TRBJ1-1; D gene uncertain. In germline, CDR1 is MNHEY, CDR2 SMNVEV (reference sequence). CDR3 length: 15 amino acids. Trimming removed 0 bases from V and 6 bases from J, with 14 bases in between.

The chain is built from TRBV20-1 and TRBJ1-1, with TRBD1 matching 7 bases. The CDR3 has 18 residues. V was clipped by 0 bases and J by 6 bases; unmatched bases: 19. Per germline, CDR1 DFQATT and CDR2 SNEGSKA (reference sequence). The CDR3: CSARDPLDRDRRGAEAFF. The CDR3, as DNA: TGCAGTGCTAGAGATCCGCTAGACAGGGATAGACGGGGCGCTGAAGCTTTCTTT.

This clonotype was counted only a few times. The rearrangement links TRBV9 to TRBJ1-1; D is uncertain. Germline-derived CDR1 and CDR2 are SGDLS and YYNGEE. This CDR3 has 14 amino acids. The V gene lost 3 bases and the J gene lost 1 base, with 10 bases spanning the gap. The CDR3 sequence is CASSAQDGNTEAFF. The CDR3 nucleotides are TGTGCCAGCAGCGCCCAGGACGGGAACACTGAAGCTTTCTTT.

The chain is built from TRBV9 and TRBJ1-5, with D perhaps matching TRBD1 (5 bases). The CDR3 totals 15 residues. The germline CDR1 and CDR2 sequences are SGDLS and YYNGEE. V lost 3 bases to trimming and J lost 6 bases, with 16 bases between them. The CDR3 sequence is CASSAVSGSVQPQHF. The CDR3 nucleotides read TGTGCCAGCAGCGCAGTCTCAGGGTCGGTTCAGCCCCAGCATTTT.